The 5 T cell receptor beta chains given below trace back to one sample, sequenced in a study of cytomegalovirus exposure and HLA in healthy donors. Both 60 Vbeta primers and 13 Jbeta primers went into the PCR. Profiling relied on immunoSEQ multiplex PCR, and the TCRdb table lists in-frame clones only, not all of them. The table records tens of thousands of clones, roughly 80% of them present only once. Sequences were obtained from PBMCs. All receptors derive from a woman in her forties in good health and CMV-seronegative.

The chain employs TRBV5-1 and TRBJ1-1; D gene unclear. Germline V gene sequence: CDR1 SGHRS, CDR2 YFSETQ. Trimming took off 2 bases at V and 4 bases at J, with 12 bases between the two ends. The CDR3 runs 14 residues. The CDR3 DNA sequence: TGCGCCAGCAGCTTATTGCAGGTGAGCACTGAAGCTTTCTTT. It translates to CASSLLQVSTEAFF.

This sequence joins TRBV2 and TRBJ1-1, with D hard to call. Germline-derived CDR1 and CDR2 are SNHLY and FYNNEI. V was shortened by 8 bases and J by 1 base, with 14 bases between the two germline ends. CDR3 length: 14 amino acids. The CDR3 reads CASGNSYSNTEAFF. DNA of the CDR3: TGTGCCAGCGGAAACAGTTACTCGAACACTGAAGCTTTCTTT.

V gene TRBV4-1 combines with J gene TRBJ2-5, with TRBD2 matching over 7 bases. TRBJ2-7 matches the DNA end more closely, so the J call is doubtful. Germline-derived CDR1 and CDR2 are MGHRA and YSYEKL. CDR3 size: 17 residues. CDR3 nucleotides: TGCGCCAGCAGCCAAGACCTCCGGAGCGGGGTGTTTGGCGAGCAGTACTTC. This translates into CASSQDLRSGVFGEQYF.

The chain uses TRBV15 and TRBJ1-2; D possibly corresponds to TRBD1 (5 bases). Trimming stripped 5 bases from V and 1 base from J, with 17 bases between. The CDR3 is 16 amino acids. The germline gives CDR1 LNHNV, CDR2 YYDKDF (reference sequence). The CDR3 nucleotides are TGTGCCACCAGCGGAACATACGGGGGGAATAACTATGGCTACACCTTC. Translating gives CATSGTYGGNNYGYTF.

This chain uses TRBV5-8 with TRBJ1-2; D call uncertain. V lost 4 bases to trimming and J lost 12 bases, with 16 bases between them. The CDR3 has 12 amino acids. CDR1 SGHTS and CDR2 YDEGEE come from the germline V gene. In DNA form, the CDR3 reads TGTGCCAGCAGCCCCAAATCAAGGACTGACACCTTC. Protein product: CASSPKSRTDTF.